The sequence of this T cell receptor (beta chain) was determined in a study of regulatory T cells in long-lasting Graves disease (dated by TCRdb to the early 2020s). A note on the overall study: Patients with newly diagnosed Graves' disease had been on antithyroid drugs for under 3 months. The study took place in China and was registered as a clinical trial. Persistent Graves' disease patients were compared with newly diagnosed Graves' disease patients by peripheral blood TCR sequencing and RNA sequencing. TCR sequencing covered 13 persistent and some 20 newly diagnosed Graves' disease patients, around 35 samples in total. Overall study outcomes, separate from this receptor: Preferential use of TRBV28, TRBJ1-2 and TRBJ2-5 was observed in persistent disease, whereas TRBV20-1 and TRBJ2-1 were favored in newly diagnosed disease. As a limitation, the authors acknowledged that the small sample size may reduce accuracy. Lower TCR Shannon entropy and fewer highly expanded clones were observed in persistent Graves' disease patients than in newly diagnosed patients, which suggested clonal expansion. Only peripheral blood was studied, because thyroid tissue, the primary lesion, was inaccessible. Sequencing and analysis were limited to the TCR beta chain. A larger number of public clonotypes was shared among persistent patients (approximately 2,500) than among newly diagnosed patients (roughly 1,000).

The germline V end is reduced by 3 bases and the J end by 2 bases; junction bases left unmatched: 1. CDR1 and CDR2 are drawn from the germline V gene: MDHEN, SYDVKM. The CDR3 sequence holds 13 residues, the cysteine and phenylalanine included. Only the CDR3 region is kept as DNA, spanning 39 bases read in frame from base 1. This clonotype has a count of ten or more. The antigen this receptor binds is unknown. Within one base of it there is no much larger clone, and no base qualities were kept. Taken with the paper, the label for time point translates to: newly diagnosed GD, antithyroid drugs for less than 3 months. For both TCR sequencing and RNA sequencing, RNA was extracted from PBMCs using TRIzol. The diagnosis of Graves' disease was made according to American Thyroid Association guidelines. The patients came from an endocrinology department in Xi'an, China. From each patient, 7.5 to 10 milliliters of peripheral blood was collected into an EDTA anticoagulant tube. Ficoll Paque Plus density gradient separation was used to isolate PBMCs, and no further T cell sorting was done. An Agilent 2100 Bioanalyzer and agarose gel were used to check RNA quality, and a NanoDrop 2000 was used to measure RNA concentration.

Library method: multiplex PCR. TCRdb records Illumina HiSeq 4000 as the sequencer. TCR beta libraries were built with iRepertoire HTBI primers and Arm-PCR amplification of CDR3 regions. Before sequencing, the PCR products underwent gel purification. The paper's processing steps were these. Gene usage analysis of CDR3 amino acid clonotypes relied on the roughly 64 TRBV and around 14 TRBJ segments identified across samples. COPE and FqMerger were used to merge filtered high-quality paired reads into contigs. BLAST was used to align contigs to IMGT TRBV, TRBD and TRBJ reference genes, and CDR3 was defined according to IMGT. Any clonotype with a frequency above 0.1% was classified as a highly expanded clone. Shannon entropy served as the measure of repertoire diversity, while the Gini coefficient captured V-J evenness. A clonotype found in more than one individual was treated as public. TCRdb trimmed the raw reads at Q25, called clones with MiXCR and kept productive beta chains. Rows merge per CDR3 protein into single entries with the most common DNA and genes. These V and J calls rely on TCRdb rather than the paper's analysis. Present in this sample are 520,000 or so distinct CDR3 sequences, about 11% of which were seen just once. More than 8% of the sample belongs to the ten largest clones.

The sample was also reused in another study, on T cells in Graves' hyperthyroidism and ophthalmopathy. As that second paper reports: Graves' hyperthyroidism was defined as stable when no progression to ophthalmopathy occurred over 18 months of follow-up. Hyperthyroidism patients were aged 18 to 65 years and newly diagnosed, with disease duration of less than 2 months. The study excluded patients with uncontrolled infections, other autoimmune diseases, pregnancy or lactation. Diagnoses were based on clinical symptoms, serum thyroxine and TRAb, thyroid ultrasound and orbital computed tomography. The first round of RT-PCR for the TCR CDR3 was performed with the HTBI primer set and the Qiagen OneStep RT-PCR kit. Blood samples also contained most of the expanded thyroid clonotypes (frequency above 0.001), which suggests that blood repertoires may reflect thyroid immune responses. A 13 V-J signature model separated ophthalmopathy from stable hyperthyroidism, with around 88% sensitivity and around 84% specificity in cross-validation and 80%/75% in testing. In validation, the model predicted progression to ophthalmopathy a median of 6.5 months before onset, with approximately 71% sensitivity and almost 75% specificity. To identify TCR V-J signatures that set the groups apart, the researchers used a discovery cohort of 100 patients, made up of roughly 40 with Graves' ophthalmopathy and about 55 with stable Graves' hyperthyroidism. Prospective prediction of ophthalmopathy was tested in an independent validation cohort of 18 hyperthyroidism patients and 15 to 17 patients who later progressed to ophthalmopathy. The 100 discovery patients were divided at random into training and test sets in a 7:3 ratio. Thyroid tissue and blood T-cell repertoires from roughly 6 Graves' hyperthyroidism patients were also compared in the study. Following sampling, methimazole starting at 30 mg daily was given to hyperthyroidism patients, and high-dose intravenous methylprednisolone was given to ophthalmopathy patients. A second multiplex PCR round built the libraries, followed by size selection and purification. Libraries were sequenced paired-end with 100 bp reads on an Illumina HiSeq2000. SOAPnuke was used to process the raw data, removing reads that contained adapters or uncalled bases, had a mean Phred below 15, or lacked an exact match to the constant primer or identifier. High-quality paired reads were merged using COPE v1.2.5, and each unique nucleotide sequence was defined as a clonotype. MiTCR v1.1 was used to align clonotypes to the IMGT TRBV, TRBD and TRBJ reference segments. The analysis included only V-J combinations with a frequency above 0.0001, which together covered 99.2% of the repertoires. The TCS score was defined as the ratio of F50 (clonal expansion) to E x V (chaos), calculated using BLOSUM62-based TCRdist between CDR3 peptides within each V-J. Welch's t-statistics and random forest reduced some 510 V-J features to 13, which were used in a naive Bayes classifier (R e1071). Sample size was not statistically predetermined, and investigators were not blinded to group allocation. The paper reports TCR Vbeta CDR3 sequencing of fewer than 150 peripheral blood samples: around 45 ophthalmopathy, about 75 hyperthyroidism and 17 progressor patients.

The sample was peripheral blood mononuclear cells (PBMCs), taken at new diagnosis, from a patient treated with antithyroid drugs. The clonotype originates from a young woman with Graves disease. Donor details come from another sample of the same person, matched by shared clones. The chain is assembled from TRBV28 and TRBJ2-7; TRBD2 agrees with 7 junctional bases. The CDR3 region: CASSFLAAYEQYF. The bases are TGTGCCAGCAGTTTTCTAGCGGCCTACGAGCAGTACTTC. The entire variable domain, with the stretches around the CDR3 drawn from the reference TRBV28 and TRBJ2-7 proteins, is DVKVTQSSRYLVKRTGEKVFLECVQDMDHENMFWYRQDPGLGLRLIYFSYDVKMKEKGDIPEGYSVSREKKERFSLILESASTNQTSMYLCASSFLAAYEQYFGPGTRLTVT.